Reported below is one T cell receptor (beta chain). This sample stems from a study of CXCR3-negative and CXCR3-positive naive CD8 T cells. CDR3 length equals 12 residues. Germline values: CDR1 SGHDT, CDR2 YYEEEE. UMI-labeled TRB cDNA libraries were prepared by 5' RACE. TCRdb re-called the 5' RACE reads; one entry per CDR3 protein, DNA not given. Listed are roughly 71,000 distinct CDR3 sequences; over 1.3% falls within the top ten. The chain couples TRBV5-6 to TRBJ2-7; lacking DNA, the TRBD1 call made by TCRdb goes unchecked. Sequenced material: naive CXCR3- CD8+ T cells from blood. Subset: CD45RO-CCR7+CD27+CD95- naive CD8+ T cells lacking CXCR3 (TNR3-). This TCR was recovered from a human donor in good health. Some clones in this sample may be carry-over from other donors' samples. The CDR3 sequence is CASRATGDEQYF.